This is a list of T cell receptor beta chains from one sample in a study of T cells in Graves' hyperthyroidism and ophthalmopathy. Each CDR3 protein gets one entry after TCRdb re-called the multiplex PCR reads with MiXCR. This sample has more than 75,000 distinct CDR3 sequences, with about 51% found just once. The sequenced sample was blood. These receptors originate from a woman in her thirties or forties with Graves' hyperthyroidism. Each CDR3 is given with its conserved first and last residue. Each record gives: D gene, J gene, V gene, clone size, CDR3 DNA, CDR3 protein. The D gene is left open where the match is weak. Some rows mark clone size as missing; the rest say once, few, many or name a class of expanded clone.

d_gene: .; j_gene: TRBJ1-2; v_gene: TRBV7-6; abundance: .; CDR3nt: TGTGCCAGCAGGGGGGGCTACACCTTC; CDR3aa: CASRGGYTF
d_gene: .; j_gene: TRBJ1-5; v_gene: TRBV20-1; abundance: many; CDR3nt: TGCAGTGCTAGGGGGCATAGCAATCAGCCCCAGCATTTT; CDR3aa: CSARGHSNQPQHF
d_gene: .; j_gene: TRBJ1-6; v_gene: TRBV20-1; abundance: once; CDR3nt: TGCAGTGCTAGAGATGGTCGGGAGAACGACCTCCACTTT; CDR3aa: CSARDGRENDLHF
d_gene: .; j_gene: TRBJ1-3; v_gene: TRBV29-1; abundance: once; CDR3nt: TGCAGCGTTGAAGGGACGGGCTCTGGAAACACCATATATTTT; CDR3aa: CSVEGTGSGNTIYF
d_gene: TRBD1; j_gene: TRBJ2-5; v_gene: TRBV2; abundance: .; CDR3nt: TGTGCCAGCAGGGACCAGGGGACAGGGGGAGGAGAGACCCAGTACTTC; CDR3aa: CASRDQGTGGGETQYF
d_gene: .; j_gene: TRBJ1-4; v_gene: TRBV10-3; abundance: few; CDR3nt: TGTGCCATCAGTCCTGGCGGGGACATCTGGACCACTGGGGAAAAACTGTTTTTT; CDR3aa: CAISPGGDIWTTGEKLFF
d_gene: .; j_gene: TRBJ1-1; v_gene: TRBV7-9; abundance: .; CDR3nt: TGTGCCGTCAGTGAGTCGAAGGGATTTAACACTGAAGCTCTCTTT; CDR3aa: CAVSESKGFNTEALF
d_gene: TRBD1; j_gene: TRBJ1-1; v_gene: TRBV7-2; abundance: .; CDR3nt: TGTGCCAGCAGCGAGACAGGGAACGGGAACACTGAAGCTTTCTTT; CDR3aa: CASSETGNGNTEAFF
d_gene: .; j_gene: TRBJ1-2; v_gene: TRBV7-3; abundance: once; CDR3nt: TGTGCCAGCAGCTCTTTGTATGGCTACACCTTC; CDR3aa: CASSSLYGYTF
d_gene: TRBD1; j_gene: TRBJ1-3; v_gene: TRBV20-1; abundance: many; CDR3nt: TGCAGTGCCGCGGGACAGTCTGGAAACACCATATATTTT; CDR3aa: CSAAGQSGNTIYF
d_gene: TRBD1; j_gene: TRBJ1-4; v_gene: TRBV4-1; abundance: many; CDR3nt: TGCGCCAGCAGCCCAGACAGGGGGCGCCAGGAAAAACTGTTTTTT; CDR3aa: CASSPDRGRQEKLFF
d_gene: .; j_gene: TRBJ2-5; v_gene: TRBV7-2; abundance: .; CDR3nt: TGTGCCAGCAGCTTAGCGTGGGGGCTAGAGCCCCAGTACTTC; CDR3aa: CASSLAWGLEPQYF
d_gene: .; j_gene: TRBJ1-5; v_gene: TRBV7-2; abundance: .; CDR3nt: TGTGCCAGCAGCTTAGGAGGGGAAGGGGGGAATCAGCCCCAGCATTTT; CDR3aa: CASSLGGEGGNQPQHF
d_gene: .; j_gene: TRBJ2-5; v_gene: TRBV7-2; abundance: medium-sized; CDR3nt: TGTGCCAGCAGCTTAAGCACAGGGTCAGAGACCCAGTACTTC; CDR3aa: CASSLSTGSETQYF
d_gene: .; j_gene: TRBJ2-5; v_gene: TRBV7-3; abundance: few; CDR3nt: TGTGCCACTCGGGATGGCGAGACCCAGTACTTC; CDR3aa: CATRDGETQYF
d_gene: TRBD1; j_gene: TRBJ1-1; v_gene: TRBV20-1; abundance: many; CDR3nt: TGCAGTGCGCCCAGGGGGACTGAAGCTTTCTTT; CDR3aa: CSAPRGTEAFF
d_gene: TRBD2; j_gene: TRBJ2-3; v_gene: TRBV10-2; abundance: .; CDR3nt: TGCGCCAGCAGTGAGTCGAGAGCGGGAGGAGGAGATACGCAGTATTTT; CDR3aa: CASSESRAGGGDTQYF
d_gene: TRBD1; j_gene: TRBJ2-2; v_gene: TRBV27; abundance: .; CDR3nt: TGTGCCAGCAGTACGAGGGACAGATACTACGAGCTGTTTTTT; CDR3aa: CASSTRDRYYELFF
d_gene: .; j_gene: TRBJ2-1; v_gene: TRBV9; abundance: .; CDR3nt: TGTGCCAGCAGAGGTGAAGGGGGGGACAATGAGCAGTTCTTC; CDR3aa: CASRGEGGDNEQFF
d_gene: .; j_gene: TRBJ2-2; v_gene: TRBV7-3; abundance: .; CDR3nt: TGTGCCAGCAGCTGGGGCAGGTCCGGGGAGCTGTTTTTT; CDR3aa: CASSWGRSGELFF
d_gene: TRBD2; j_gene: TRBJ2-7; v_gene: TRBV5-1; abundance: many; CDR3nt: TGCGCCAGCAAGCGAACTAGCGAGGTGTACGAGCAGTACTTC; CDR3aa: CASKRTSEVYEQYF
d_gene: .; j_gene: TRBJ1-2; v_gene: TRBV7-3; abundance: many; CDR3nt: TGTGCCAGCAGCTCTCAGGGTGGAGGCGGCTACACCTTC; CDR3aa: CASSSQGGGGYTF
d_gene: .; j_gene: TRBJ1-2; v_gene: TRBV25-1; abundance: few; CDR3nt: TGTGCTAGCGAAGGATGGGACTATGGCTACACCTTC; CDR3aa: CASEGWDYGYTF
d_gene: .; j_gene: TRBJ1-2; v_gene: TRBV29-1; abundance: medium-sized; CDR3nt: TGCAGCGTTGCAGCTAACTATGGCTACACCTTC; CDR3aa: CSVAANYGYTF
d_gene: TRBD2; j_gene: TRBJ2-7; v_gene: TRBV7-6; abundance: .; CDR3nt: TGTGCCAGCAGCCAGACTAGCGGGAGGGATTACGAGCAGTACTTC; CDR3aa: CASSQTSGRDYEQYF
d_gene: TRBD2; j_gene: TRBJ2-7; v_gene: TRBV20-1; abundance: many; CDR3nt: TGCAGTGCTTTCCCCCGGGGGGTAGCCTACGAGCAGTACTTC; CDR3aa: CSAFPRGVAYEQYF
d_gene: .; j_gene: TRBJ1-4; v_gene: TRBV20-1; abundance: many; CDR3nt: TGCAGTGTCATAAGGGGGTGGGATGAAAAACTGTTTTTT; CDR3aa: CSVIRGWDEKLFF
d_gene: TRBD1; j_gene: TRBJ2-2; v_gene: TRBV10-3; abundance: .; CDR3nt: TGTGCTATCAGTACCGGGACAGGGGCCGGGGAGCCGTTTTTT; CDR3aa: CAISTGTGAGEPFF
d_gene: TRBD2; j_gene: TRBJ2-5; v_gene: TRBV7-2; abundance: .; CDR3nt: TGTGCCAGCAGTCTTGGATCACGGCGGGAGTGGGAGACCCAGTACTTC; CDR3aa: CASSLGSRREWETQYF
d_gene: .; j_gene: TRBJ1-2; v_gene: TRBV24-1; abundance: .; CDR3nt: TGTGCCACCAGTGATCGCGCCAGCAGCGAAGTCTCTAACTATGGCTACACCTTC; CDR3aa: CATSDRASSEVSNYGYTF
d_gene: .; j_gene: TRBJ2-3; v_gene: TRBV5-8; abundance: few; CDR3nt: TGCGCCAGCAGCTCACTAGACGCCTCCACAGATACGCAGTATTTT; CDR3aa: CASSSLDASTDTQYF
d_gene: .; j_gene: TRBJ2-7; v_gene: TRBV10-3; abundance: .; CDR3nt: TGTGCCATCAGTCGACTAGACTACGAGCAGTACTTC; CDR3aa: CAISRLDYEQYF
d_gene: TRBD1; j_gene: TRBJ1-2; v_gene: TRBV6-1; abundance: .; CDR3nt: TGTGCCAGTAGACAGGGGGGGCCCTACTATGGCTACACCTTC; CDR3aa: CASRQGGPYYGYTF
d_gene: TRBD1; j_gene: TRBJ1-6; v_gene: TRBV7-3; abundance: once; CDR3nt: TGTGCCAGCAGCTTAGGCGGACAGGGGAGGGCCCTCCACTTT; CDR3aa: CASSLGGQGRALHF
d_gene: .; j_gene: TRBJ1-3; v_gene: TRBV7-2; abundance: .; CDR3nt: TGTGCCAGCAGCTTGGACGGATCGAACACCATATATTTT; CDR3aa: CASSLDGSNTIYF
d_gene: TRBD1; j_gene: TRBJ1-1; v_gene: TRBV2; abundance: .; CDR3nt: TGTGCCAGCGACAGGGACAGTTACACTGAAGCTTTCTTT; CDR3aa: CASDRDSYTEAFF
d_gene: .; j_gene: TRBJ1-1; v_gene: TRBV13; abundance: .; CDR3nt: TGTGCCAGCAGCCAAGAGGGACGACCCCTTTTTTTTTTT; CDR3aa: CASSQEGRPLFFF